This T cell receptor beta chain stems from a study of blood T cell repertoires in COVID-19. Across the whole study: Specimens from acute and convalescent COVID-19 originated in the United States, Italy and Spain. T cells, B-cell-depleted T cells, or PBMCs supplied cDNA or gDNA.

The CDR3 is 15 residues long. Germline CDR1 and CDR2: SGHNT and YYREEE (reference sequence). After removal of 1 base from V and 6 bases from J, the junction contained 7 bases not matched to a gene. Original processing notes: Estimated nucleated cell counts came from reference gene primer amplification. Sequenced by immunoSEQ multiplex PCR; TCRdb stores in-frame clones only, minus some. V and J calls and clone size follow that table, whereas D and trimming were derived from the DNA. Counted here are fewer than 50,000 clones, roughly 91% occurring once; the ten biggest clones make up approximately 9.6%.

This clonotype originated in a man aged 50 to 59 with active COVID-19. The chain has TRBV5-4 and TRBJ2-7, with 10 bases fitting TRBD2. The source material was peripheral blood. The CDR3 loop reads CASSLSGRAGIEQYF. CDR3 bases: TGTGCCAGCAGCTTGAGCGGGAGGGCCGGAATCGAGCAGTACTTC.